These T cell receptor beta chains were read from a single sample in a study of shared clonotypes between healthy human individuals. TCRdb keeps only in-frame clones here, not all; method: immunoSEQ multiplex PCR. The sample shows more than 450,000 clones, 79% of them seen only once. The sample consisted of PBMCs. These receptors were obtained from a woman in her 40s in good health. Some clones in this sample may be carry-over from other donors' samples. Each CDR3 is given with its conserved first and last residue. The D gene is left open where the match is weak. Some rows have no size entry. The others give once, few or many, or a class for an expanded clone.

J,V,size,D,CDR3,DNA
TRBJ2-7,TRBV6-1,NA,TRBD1,CASSEGTGQGKTFEQYF,TGTGCCAGCAGTGAAGGAACGGGACAGGGAAAGACGTTCGAGCAGTACTTC
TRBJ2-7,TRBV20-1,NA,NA,CSASEVDEQYF,TGCAGTGCTAGTGAGGTTGACGAGCAGTACTTC
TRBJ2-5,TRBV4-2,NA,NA,CASSQSTGGETQYF,TGTGCCAGCAGCCAATCCACCGGGGGCGAGACCCAGTACTTC
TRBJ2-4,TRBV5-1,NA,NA,CASSPEGGVVNIQYF,TGCGCCAGCAGCCCCGAGGGGGGGGTGGTAAACATTCAGTACTTC
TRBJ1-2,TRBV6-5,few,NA,CASIGAGNYGYTF,TGTGCCAGCATTGGGGCCGGGAACTATGGCTACACCTTC
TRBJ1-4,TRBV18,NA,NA,CASSHVGQNEKLFF,TGTGCCAGCTCACACGTCGGACAGAACGAAAAACTGTTTTTT
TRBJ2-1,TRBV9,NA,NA,CASTRTPTYNEQFF,TGTGCCAGCACCAGGACGCCTACCTACAATGAGCAGTTCTTC
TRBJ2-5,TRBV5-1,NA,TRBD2,CASSQGGGTSGASETQYF,TGCGCCAGCTCCCAAGGAGGCGGGACTAGCGGGGCATCGGAGACCCAGTACTTC
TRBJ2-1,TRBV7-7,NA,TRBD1,CASSPGGVGNNEQFF,TGTGCTAGCAGTCCAGGGGGCGTCGGGAACAATGAGCAGTTCTTC
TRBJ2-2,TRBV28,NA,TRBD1,CASSLFGQADTGELFF,TGTGCCAGCAGTTTATTCGGACAGGCTGACACCGGGGAGCTGTTTTTT
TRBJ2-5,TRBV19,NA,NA,CASSRLHGHETNQETQYF,TGTGCCAGCAGCCGACTCCACGGACACGAAACAAATCAAGAGACCCAGTACTTC
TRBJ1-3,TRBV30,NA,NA,CAWSVRTPSLGNTIYF,TGTGCCTGGAGTGTTCGGACTCCAAGTCTGGGAAACACCATATATTTT
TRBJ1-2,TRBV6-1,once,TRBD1,CASSETGTGSNYGYTF,TGTGCCAGCAGTGAAACCGGGACAGGGAGTAACTATGGCTACACCTTC
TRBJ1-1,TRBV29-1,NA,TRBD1,CSVSGQGYTEAFF,TGCAGCGTTTCTGGACAGGGATATACTGAAGCTTTCTTT
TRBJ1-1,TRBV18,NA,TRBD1,CASSQTGQGNTEAFF,TGTGCCAGCTCACAAACGGGACAGGGAAACACTGAAGCTTTCTTT
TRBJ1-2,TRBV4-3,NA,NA,CASSQEIQLGGTF,TGCGCCAGCAGCCAAGAAATTCAACTTGGGGGCACCTTC
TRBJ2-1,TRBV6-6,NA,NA,CASSYRGGNEQFF,TGTGCCAGCAGTTACAGGGGTGGGAATGAGCAGTTCTTC
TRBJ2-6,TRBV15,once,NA,CATSPSQGANVLTF,TGTGCCACCAGCCCTTCCCAGGGGGCCAACGTCCTGACTTTC
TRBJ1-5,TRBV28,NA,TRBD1,CASRSGQGIRQPQHF,TGTGCCAGCAGATCGGGACAGGGGATTCGTCAGCCCCAGCATTTT
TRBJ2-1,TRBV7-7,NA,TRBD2,CASSQLAGVENEQFF,TGTGCTAGCAGCCAACTAGCGGGAGTGGAGAATGAGCAGTTCTTC
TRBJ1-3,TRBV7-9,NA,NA,CASSRGTGNTIYF,TGTGCCAGCAGCCGAGGGACAGGAAACACCATATATTTT
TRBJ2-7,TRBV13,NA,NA,CASSPVQGTPSSYEQYF,TGTGCCAGCAGCCCCGTCCAGGGGACCCCCAGCTCCTACGAGCAGTACTTC
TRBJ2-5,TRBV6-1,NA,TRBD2,CASTRTREETQYF,TGTGCCAGCACCCGGACTAGAGAAGAGACCCAGTACTTC
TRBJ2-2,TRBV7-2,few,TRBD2,CASSLVSSGRPGELFF,TGTGCCAGCAGCTTAGTCTCTAGCGGGAGGCCCGGGGAGCTGTTTTTT
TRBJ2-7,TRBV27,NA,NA,CASSSPRRISHEQYF,TGTGCCAGCAGTTCCCCGAGGCGGATATCCCACGAGCAGTACTTC
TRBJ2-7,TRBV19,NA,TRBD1,CASSYPRDSSYEQYF,TGTGCCAGTAGTTACCCCCGGGACAGCTCCTACGAGCAGTACTTC
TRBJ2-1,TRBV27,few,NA,CASSFLSGIGGNEQFF,TGTGCCAGCAGTTTTTTAAGCGGGATAGGGGGCAATGAGCAGTTCTTC
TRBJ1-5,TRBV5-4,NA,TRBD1,CASSPPILTGSGQPQHF,TGTGCCAGCAGCCCCCCGATTCTGACAGGGTCCGGGCAGCCCCAGCATTTT
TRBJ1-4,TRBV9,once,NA,CASSDLGTSEEKLFF,TGTGCCAGCAGCGACCTAGGGACAAGTGAAGAAAAACTGTTTTTT
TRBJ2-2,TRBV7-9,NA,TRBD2,CASSPRTSGNTGELFF,TGTGCCAGCAGCCCCAGGACTAGCGGAAACACCGGGGAGCTGTTTTTT
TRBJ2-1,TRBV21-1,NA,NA,CASLNRNNEQFF,TGTGCCAGCTTAAACCGAAACAATGAGCAGTTCTTC
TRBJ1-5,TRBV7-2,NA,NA,CASSLKFEAFSNQPQHF,TGTGCCAGCAGCTTAAAGTTCGAGGCTTTTAGCAATCAGCCCCAGCATTTT
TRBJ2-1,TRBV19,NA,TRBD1,CATYGTGGASEQFF,TGTGCCACCTACGGGACAGGGGGCGCGTCCGAGCAGTTCTTC
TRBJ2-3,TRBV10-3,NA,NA,CAISDGGDTQYF,TGTGCCATCAGTGATGGGGGGGATACGCAGTATTTT
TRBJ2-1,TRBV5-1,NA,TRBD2,CATALTSAAYNEQFF,TGCGCCACCGCATTAACTAGCGCCGCGTACAATGAGCAGTTCTTC
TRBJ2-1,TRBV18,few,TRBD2,CASSPGLAYNEQFF,TGTGCCAGCTCACCGGGACTAGCCTACAATGAGCAGTTCTTC
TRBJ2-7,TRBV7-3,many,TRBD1,CASSLTRGTGEQYF,TGTGCCAGCAGCTTAACTCGGGGGACAGGGGAGCAGTACTTC
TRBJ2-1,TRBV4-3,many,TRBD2,CASSQTSGRLSEQFF,TGCGCCAGCAGCCAGACTAGCGGGAGATTAAGTGAGCAGTTCTTC
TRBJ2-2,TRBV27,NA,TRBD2,CANIAGPNTGELFF,TGTGCCAACATAGCGGGCCCGAACACCGGGGAGCTGTTTTTT
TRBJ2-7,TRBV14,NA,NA,CASSQDKGSSYEQYF,TGTGCCAGCAGCCAAGACAAGGGAAGCTCCTATGAGCAGTACTTC
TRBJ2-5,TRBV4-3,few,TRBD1,CASSQEFWSDREETQYF,TGCGCCAGCAGCCAAGAGTTCTGGTCGGACAGGGAAGAGACCCAGTACTTC
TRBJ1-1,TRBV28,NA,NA,CASSQMGGRTTEAFF,TGTGCCAGCAGCCAAATGGGGGGGAGGACCACTGAAGCTTTCTTT
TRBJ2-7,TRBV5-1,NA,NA,CASSLGGGGSFTYEQYF,TGCGCCAGCAGCTTGGGGGGCGGTGGCTCTTTTACCTACGAGCAGTACTTC
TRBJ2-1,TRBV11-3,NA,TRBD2,CASSQLAGANEQFF,TGTGCCAGCAGCCAACTAGCGGGAGCAAATGAGCAGTTCTTC
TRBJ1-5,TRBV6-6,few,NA,CASSYGGNQPQHF,TGTGCCAGCAGTTACGGGGGCAATCAGCCCCAGCATTTT
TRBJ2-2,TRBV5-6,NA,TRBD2,CASSSLERAGGPAGELFF,TGTGCCAGCAGCTCCCTTGAGCGAGCGGGAGGGCCGGCCGGGGAGCTGTTTTTT
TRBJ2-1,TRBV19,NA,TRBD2,CASSMSSGFEQFF,TGTGCCAGTAGTATGAGTAGCGGGTTTGAGCAGTTCTTC
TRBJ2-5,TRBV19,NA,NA,CASSKGRRGETQYF,TGTGCCAGTAGTAAGGGCCGACGCGGGGAGACCCAGTACTTC
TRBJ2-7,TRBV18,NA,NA,CASSPQQGSSYEQYF,TGTGCCAGCTCACCACAGCAGGGGAGCTCCTACGAGCAGTACTTC
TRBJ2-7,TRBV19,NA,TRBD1,CASSQQGALYEQYF,TGTGCCAGTAGTCAACAGGGGGCCCTCTACGAGCAGTACTTC
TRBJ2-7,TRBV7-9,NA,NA,CASSLWAGSEEYEQYF,TGTGCCAGCAGCTTATGGGCCGGGAGTGAGGAGTACGAGCAGTACTTC
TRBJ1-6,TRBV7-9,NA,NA,CASSLALGARGSYNSPLHF,TGTGCCAGCAGCTTAGCGCTCGGGGCGCGGGGCTCCTATAATTCACCCCTCCACTTT
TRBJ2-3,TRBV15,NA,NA,CATSIAPLDTQYF,TGTGCCACCAGCATCGCCCCCTTAGATACGCAGTATTTT
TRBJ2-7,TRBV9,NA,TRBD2,CASSALGLAGVEEQYF,TGTGCCAGCAGCGCACTCGGACTAGCGGGAGTAGAAGAGCAGTACTTC
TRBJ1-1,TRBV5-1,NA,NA,CASSLIETTEAFF,TGCGCCAGCAGCTTAATAGAAACCACTGAAGCTTTCTTT
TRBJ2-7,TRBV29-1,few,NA,CSVGTVEPYEQYF,TGCAGCGTTGGAACAGTCGAACCCTACGAGCAGTACTTC
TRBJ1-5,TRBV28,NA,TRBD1,CASSLGPDRGLGNQPQHF,TGTGCCAGCAGTTTAGGTCCCGACAGGGGGCTTGGCAATCAGCCCCAGCATTTT
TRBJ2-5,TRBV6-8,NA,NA,CASSSHYSWRTQYF,TGTGCCAGCAGTTCTCACTATAGCTGGAGGACCCAGTACTTC
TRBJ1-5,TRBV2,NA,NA,CASSFDRSNQPQHF,TGTGCCAGCAGTTTCGACAGGAGTAATCAGCCCCAGCATTTT